This T cell receptor beta chain is drawn from a study of blood T cells in healthy people across ages. Next came a second PCR, run for about 6 to 12 cycles, which used a sample-barcoded 5' primer along with a J-beta primer mix. TCRdb used MiXCR to reprocess the 5' RACE reads, holding one entry per CDR3 protein. The table includes about 1.8 million distinct CDR3 sequences, about 49% detected once. Germline CDR1 is MDHEN and CDR2 is SYDVKM. CDR3 length equals 16 residues. Specimen: blood. The receptor was derived from a woman aged 40 to 50 in good health. The chain joins TRBV28 to TRBJ2-7, with D maybe TRBD1 (6 bases). The end of the DNA is better explained by TRBJ2-5, so the J call may be wrong. In DNA form, the CDR3 reads TGTGCCAGCAGTTTATTCCAGGGGTCACCTCCGGGGACCCAGTACTTC. Its protein is CASSLFQGSPPGTQYF.